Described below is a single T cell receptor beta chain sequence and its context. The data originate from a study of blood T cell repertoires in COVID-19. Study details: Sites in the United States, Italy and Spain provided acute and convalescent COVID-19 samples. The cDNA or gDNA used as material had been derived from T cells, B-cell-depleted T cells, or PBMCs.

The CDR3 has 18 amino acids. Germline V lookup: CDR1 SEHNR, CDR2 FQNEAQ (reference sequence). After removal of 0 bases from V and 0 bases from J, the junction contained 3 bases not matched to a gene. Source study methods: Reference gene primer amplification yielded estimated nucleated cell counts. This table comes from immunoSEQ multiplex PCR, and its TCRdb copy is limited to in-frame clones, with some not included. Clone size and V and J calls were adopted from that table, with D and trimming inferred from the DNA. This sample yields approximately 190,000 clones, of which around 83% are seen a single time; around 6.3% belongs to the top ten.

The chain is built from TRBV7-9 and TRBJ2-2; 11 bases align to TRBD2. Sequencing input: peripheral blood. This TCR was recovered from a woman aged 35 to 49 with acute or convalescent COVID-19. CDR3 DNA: TGTGCCAGCAGCTTAGCACTAGCGGGAGCCGCGAACACCGGGGAGCTGTTTTTT. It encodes CASSLALAGAANTGELFF. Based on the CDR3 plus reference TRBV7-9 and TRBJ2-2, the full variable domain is DTGVSQNPRHKITKRGQNVTFRCDPISEHNRLYWYRQTLGQGPEFLTYFQNEAQLEKSRLLSDRFSAERPKGSFSTLEIQRTEQGDSAMYLCASSLALAGAANTGELFFGEGSRLTVL.